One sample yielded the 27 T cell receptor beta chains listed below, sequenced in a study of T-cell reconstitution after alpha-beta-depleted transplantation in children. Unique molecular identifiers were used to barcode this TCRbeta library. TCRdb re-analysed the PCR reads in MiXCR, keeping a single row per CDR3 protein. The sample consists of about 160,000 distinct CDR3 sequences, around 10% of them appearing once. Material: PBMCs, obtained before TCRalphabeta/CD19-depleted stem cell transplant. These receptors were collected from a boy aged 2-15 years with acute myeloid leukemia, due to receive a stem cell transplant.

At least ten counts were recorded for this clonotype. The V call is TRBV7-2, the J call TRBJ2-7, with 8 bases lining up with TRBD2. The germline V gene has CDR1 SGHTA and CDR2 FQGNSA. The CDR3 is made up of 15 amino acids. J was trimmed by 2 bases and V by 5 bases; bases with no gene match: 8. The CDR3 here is CASSPMAGGPYEQYF. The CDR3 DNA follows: TGTGCCAGCAGCCCGATGGCGGGAGGACCCTACGAGCAGTACTTC.

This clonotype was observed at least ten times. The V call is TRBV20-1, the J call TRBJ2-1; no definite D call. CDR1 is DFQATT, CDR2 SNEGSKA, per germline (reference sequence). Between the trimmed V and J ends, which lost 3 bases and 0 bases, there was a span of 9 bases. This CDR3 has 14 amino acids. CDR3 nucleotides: TGCAGTGCTAGGTCGGTAAACTCCTACAATGAGCAGTTCTTC. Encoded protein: CSARSVNSYNEQFF.

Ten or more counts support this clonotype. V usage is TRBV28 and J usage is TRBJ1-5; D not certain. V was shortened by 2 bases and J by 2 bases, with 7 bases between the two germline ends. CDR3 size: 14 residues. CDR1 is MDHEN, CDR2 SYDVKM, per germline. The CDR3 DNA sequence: TGTGCCAGCAGTTTAGTCACAGGCAATCAGCCCCAGCATTTT. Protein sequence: CASSLVTGNQPQHF.

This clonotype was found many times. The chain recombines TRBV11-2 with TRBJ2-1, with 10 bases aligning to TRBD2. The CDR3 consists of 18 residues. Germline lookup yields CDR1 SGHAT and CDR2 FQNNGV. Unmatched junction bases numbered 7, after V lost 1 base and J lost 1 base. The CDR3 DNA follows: TGTGCCAGCAGCTTAGGAGCGGGAGGGCCTCATTCCTACAATGAGCAGTTCTTC. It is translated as CASSLGAGGPHSYNEQFF.

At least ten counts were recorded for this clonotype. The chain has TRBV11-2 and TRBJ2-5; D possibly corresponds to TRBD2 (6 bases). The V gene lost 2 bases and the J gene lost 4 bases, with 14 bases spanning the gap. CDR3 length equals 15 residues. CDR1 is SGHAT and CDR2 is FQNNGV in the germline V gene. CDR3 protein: CASSLQEGFGETQYF. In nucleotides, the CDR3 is TGTGCCAGCAGCTTACAGGAGGGGTTTGGAGAGACCCAGTACTTC.

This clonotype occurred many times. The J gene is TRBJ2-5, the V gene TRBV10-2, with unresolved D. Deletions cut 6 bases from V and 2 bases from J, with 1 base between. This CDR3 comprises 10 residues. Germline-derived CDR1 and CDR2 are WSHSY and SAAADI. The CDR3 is CASRQETQYF. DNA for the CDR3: TGCGCCAGCAGACAAGAGACCCAGTACTTC.

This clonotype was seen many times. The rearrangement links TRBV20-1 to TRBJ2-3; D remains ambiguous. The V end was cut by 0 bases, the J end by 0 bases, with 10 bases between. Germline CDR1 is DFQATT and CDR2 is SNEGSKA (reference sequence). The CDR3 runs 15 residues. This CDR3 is CSARDRASSTDTQYF. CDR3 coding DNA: TGCAGTGCTAGAGATCGGGCATCTAGCACAGATACGCAGTATTTT.

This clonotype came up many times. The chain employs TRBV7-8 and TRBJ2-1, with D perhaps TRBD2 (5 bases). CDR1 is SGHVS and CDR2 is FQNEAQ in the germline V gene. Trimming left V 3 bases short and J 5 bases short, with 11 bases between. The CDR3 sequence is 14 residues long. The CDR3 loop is CASSLRDLHNEQFF. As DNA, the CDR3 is TGTGCCAGCAGCTTGAGGGATCTGCACAATGAGCAGTTCTTC.

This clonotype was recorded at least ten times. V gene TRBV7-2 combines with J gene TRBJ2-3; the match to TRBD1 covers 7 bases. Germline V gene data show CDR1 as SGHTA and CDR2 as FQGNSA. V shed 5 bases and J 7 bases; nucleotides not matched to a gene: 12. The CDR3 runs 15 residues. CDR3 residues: CASSDRDRERNTQYF. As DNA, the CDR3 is TGTGCCAGCAGCGACCGGGACAGAGAGAGAAATACGCAGTATTTT.

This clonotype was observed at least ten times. Here the CDR3 DNA reads TGTGCCATCAGACCTAATAGCGGTCAGAGGAAGAATGAGCAGTTCTTC. Translation: CAIRPNSGQRKNEQFF. The genes are TRBV10-3 and TRBJ2-1; possible D gene TRBD2, 6 bases. CDR1 and CDR2 from the germline V gene are ENHRY and SYGVKD. With 6 bases removed from V and 7 bases from J, the gap between germline ends came to 22 bases. The length of the CDR3 is 16 residues.

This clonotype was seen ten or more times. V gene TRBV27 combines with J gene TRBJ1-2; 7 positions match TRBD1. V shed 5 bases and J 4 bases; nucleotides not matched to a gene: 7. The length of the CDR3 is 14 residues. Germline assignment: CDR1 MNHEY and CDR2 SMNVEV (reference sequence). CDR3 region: CASSRVTGAYGYTF. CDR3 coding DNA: TGTGCCAGCAGTCGAGTCACAGGGGCCTATGGCTACACCTTC.

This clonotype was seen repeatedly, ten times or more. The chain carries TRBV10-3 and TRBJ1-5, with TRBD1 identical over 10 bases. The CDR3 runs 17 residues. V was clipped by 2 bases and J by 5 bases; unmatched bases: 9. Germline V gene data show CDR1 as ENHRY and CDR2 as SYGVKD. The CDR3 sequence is CAISEPDRGRGDQPQHF. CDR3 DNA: TGTGCCATCAGTGAGCCTGACAGGGGGCGAGGCGATCAGCCCCAGCATTTT.

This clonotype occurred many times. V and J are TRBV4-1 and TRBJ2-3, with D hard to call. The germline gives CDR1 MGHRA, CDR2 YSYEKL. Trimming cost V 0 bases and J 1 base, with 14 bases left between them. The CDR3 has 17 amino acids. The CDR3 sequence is CASSQDFGYSRTDTQYF. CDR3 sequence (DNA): TGCGCCAGCAGCCAAGATTTTGGGTACAGCCGCACAGATACGCAGTATTTT.

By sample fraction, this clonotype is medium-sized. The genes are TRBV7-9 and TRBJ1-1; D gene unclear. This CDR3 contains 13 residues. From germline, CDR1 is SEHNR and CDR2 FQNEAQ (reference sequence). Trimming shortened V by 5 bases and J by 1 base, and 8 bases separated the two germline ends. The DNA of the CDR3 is TGTGCCAGCAGCAACCTCGGGAACACTGAAGCTTTCTTT. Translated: CASSNLGNTEAFF.

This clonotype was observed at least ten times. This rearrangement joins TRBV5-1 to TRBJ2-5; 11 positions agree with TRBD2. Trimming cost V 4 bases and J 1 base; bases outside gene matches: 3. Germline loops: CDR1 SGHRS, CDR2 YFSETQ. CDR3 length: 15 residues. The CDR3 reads CASSPGTSGQETQYF. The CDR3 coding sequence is TGCGCCAGCAGCCCAGGGACTAGCGGCCAAGAGACCCAGTACTTC.

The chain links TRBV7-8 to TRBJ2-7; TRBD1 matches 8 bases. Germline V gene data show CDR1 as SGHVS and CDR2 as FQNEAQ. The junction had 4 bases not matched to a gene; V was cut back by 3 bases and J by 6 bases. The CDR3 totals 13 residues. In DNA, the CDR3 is TGTGCCAGCAGCTTGACAGGGGATCGCGAGCAGTACGTC. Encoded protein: CASSLTGDREQYV.

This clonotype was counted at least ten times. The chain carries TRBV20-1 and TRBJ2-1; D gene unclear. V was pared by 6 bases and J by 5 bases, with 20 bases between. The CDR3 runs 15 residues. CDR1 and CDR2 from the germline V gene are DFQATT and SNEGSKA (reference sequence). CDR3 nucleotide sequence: TGCAGTGCCGAACGTACCGGGTCCTATCACAATGAGCAGTTCTTC. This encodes CSAERTGSYHNEQFF.

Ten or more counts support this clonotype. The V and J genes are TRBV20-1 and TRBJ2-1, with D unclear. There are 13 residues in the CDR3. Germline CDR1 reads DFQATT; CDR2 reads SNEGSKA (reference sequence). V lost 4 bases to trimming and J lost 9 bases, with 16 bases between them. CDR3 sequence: CSAIPSLGTEQFF. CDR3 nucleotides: TGCAGTGCTATTCCCTCGTTGGGTACTGAGCAGTTCTTC.

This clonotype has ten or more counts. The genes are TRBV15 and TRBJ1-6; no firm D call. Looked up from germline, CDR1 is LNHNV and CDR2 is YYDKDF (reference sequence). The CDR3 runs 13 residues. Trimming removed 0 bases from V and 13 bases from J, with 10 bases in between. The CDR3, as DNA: TGTGCCACCAGCAGAGACTTAATCTCCCCCCTCCACTTT. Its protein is CATSRDLISPLHF.

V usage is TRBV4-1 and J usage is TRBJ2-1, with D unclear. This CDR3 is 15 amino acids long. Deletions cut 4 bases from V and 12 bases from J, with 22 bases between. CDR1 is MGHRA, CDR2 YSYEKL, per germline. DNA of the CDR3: TGCGCCAGCAGCCCCGGTCAGCCTCCTAAACATGTGCAGTTCTTC. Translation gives CASSPGQPPKHVQFF.

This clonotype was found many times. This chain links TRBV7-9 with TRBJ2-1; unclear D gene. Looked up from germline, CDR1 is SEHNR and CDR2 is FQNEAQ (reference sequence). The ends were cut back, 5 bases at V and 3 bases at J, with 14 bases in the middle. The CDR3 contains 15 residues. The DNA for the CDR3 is TGTGCCAGCAGCCCAACTAACCCGGTCTACAATGAGCAGTTCTTC. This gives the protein CASSPTNPVYNEQFF.

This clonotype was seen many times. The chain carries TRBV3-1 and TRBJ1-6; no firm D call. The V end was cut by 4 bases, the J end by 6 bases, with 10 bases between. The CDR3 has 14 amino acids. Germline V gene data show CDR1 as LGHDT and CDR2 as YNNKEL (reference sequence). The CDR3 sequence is CASSPRQSNSPLHF. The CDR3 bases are TGTGCCAGCAGCCCGCGTCAGTCTAATTCACCCCTCCACTTT.

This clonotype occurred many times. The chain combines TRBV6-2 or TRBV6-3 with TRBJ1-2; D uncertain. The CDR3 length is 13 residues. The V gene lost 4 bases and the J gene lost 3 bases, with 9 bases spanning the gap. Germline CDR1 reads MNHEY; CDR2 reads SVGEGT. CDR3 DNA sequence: TGTGCCAGCAGTTGGAATAGGGACTATGGCTACACCTTC. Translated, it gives CASSWNRDYGYTF.

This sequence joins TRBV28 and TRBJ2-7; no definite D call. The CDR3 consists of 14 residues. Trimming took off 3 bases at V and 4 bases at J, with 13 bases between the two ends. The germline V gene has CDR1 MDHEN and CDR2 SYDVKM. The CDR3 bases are TGTGCCAGCAGTTTCGGTCAGGCCGGTTACGAGCAGTACTTC. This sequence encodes CASSFGQAGYEQYF.

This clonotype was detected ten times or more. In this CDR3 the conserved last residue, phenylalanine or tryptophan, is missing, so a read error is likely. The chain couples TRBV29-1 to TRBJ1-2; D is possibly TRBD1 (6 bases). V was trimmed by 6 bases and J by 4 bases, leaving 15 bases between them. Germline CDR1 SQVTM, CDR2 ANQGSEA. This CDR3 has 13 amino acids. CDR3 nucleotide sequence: TGCAGCGTACAAACAGGGAATTCCTATGGCTACACCTCC. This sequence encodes CSVQTGNSYGYTS.

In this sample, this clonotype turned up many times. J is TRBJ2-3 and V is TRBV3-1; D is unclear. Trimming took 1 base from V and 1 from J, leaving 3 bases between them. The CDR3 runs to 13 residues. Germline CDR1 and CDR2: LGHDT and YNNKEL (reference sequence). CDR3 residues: CASSQAGTDTQYF. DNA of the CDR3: TGTGCCAGCAGCCAAGCGGGCACAGATACGCAGTATTTT.

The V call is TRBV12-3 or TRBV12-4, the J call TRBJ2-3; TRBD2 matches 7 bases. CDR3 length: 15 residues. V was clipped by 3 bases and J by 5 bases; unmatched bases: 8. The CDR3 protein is CASSFPGVAGDTQYF. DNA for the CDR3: TGTGCCAGCAGTTTCCCTGGGGTAGCGGGAGATACGCAGTATTTT.